This T cell receptor (beta chain) appears in the sequencing data of a study of beta chain features in type 1 diabetes. In the study overall: Analysis included about 110 million sorted cells drawn from all samples.

Points from the study as a whole: Diminished insertions and augmented deletions at VDJ junctions characterized type 1 diabetes patients. High-TCR-expressing cells could be over-represented by cDNA sequencing.

TCRB transcripts that were expressed got sequenced, as all of the isolated RNA had been reverse transcribed. Repertoires were generated with immunoSEQ multiplex PCR, while TCRdb's copy carries only in-frame clones and drops some. This table has about 900,000 clones, 15% to 20% appearing once. Details on this clone: Its antigen is unknown.

The CDR3 consists of 16 residues. The germline CDR1 and CDR2 sequences are SGHVS and FQNEAQ. The sample was naive CD4+ T cells from blood. The clonotype was recovered from a woman aged 18-29 years in good health. The rearrangement links TRBV7-8 to TRBJ2-5; 10 positions agree with TRBD2. The DNA matches TRBJ2-7 better at its end, which makes the J call doubtful. The CDR3 nucleotides are TGTGCCAGCAGCTCGAAACTAGCGGGAAGGGACTACGAGCAGTACTTC. It is translated as CASSSKLAGRDYEQYF.